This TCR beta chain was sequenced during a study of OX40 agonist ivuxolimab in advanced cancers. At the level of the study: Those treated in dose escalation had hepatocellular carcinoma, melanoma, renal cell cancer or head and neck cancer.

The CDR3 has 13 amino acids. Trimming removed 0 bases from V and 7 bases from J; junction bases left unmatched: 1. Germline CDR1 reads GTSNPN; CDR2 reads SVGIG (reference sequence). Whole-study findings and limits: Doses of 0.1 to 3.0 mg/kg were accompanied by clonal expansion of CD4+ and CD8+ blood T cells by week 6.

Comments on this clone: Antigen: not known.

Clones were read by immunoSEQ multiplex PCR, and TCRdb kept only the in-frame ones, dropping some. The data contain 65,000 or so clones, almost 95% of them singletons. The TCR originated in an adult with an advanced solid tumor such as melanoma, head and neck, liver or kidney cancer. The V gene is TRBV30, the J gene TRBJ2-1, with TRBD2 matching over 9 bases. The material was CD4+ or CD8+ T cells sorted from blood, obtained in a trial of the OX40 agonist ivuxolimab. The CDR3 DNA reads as TGTGCCTGGAGTGTAGGACTAGCGAATGAGCAGTTCTTC. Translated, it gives CAWSVGLANEQFF.